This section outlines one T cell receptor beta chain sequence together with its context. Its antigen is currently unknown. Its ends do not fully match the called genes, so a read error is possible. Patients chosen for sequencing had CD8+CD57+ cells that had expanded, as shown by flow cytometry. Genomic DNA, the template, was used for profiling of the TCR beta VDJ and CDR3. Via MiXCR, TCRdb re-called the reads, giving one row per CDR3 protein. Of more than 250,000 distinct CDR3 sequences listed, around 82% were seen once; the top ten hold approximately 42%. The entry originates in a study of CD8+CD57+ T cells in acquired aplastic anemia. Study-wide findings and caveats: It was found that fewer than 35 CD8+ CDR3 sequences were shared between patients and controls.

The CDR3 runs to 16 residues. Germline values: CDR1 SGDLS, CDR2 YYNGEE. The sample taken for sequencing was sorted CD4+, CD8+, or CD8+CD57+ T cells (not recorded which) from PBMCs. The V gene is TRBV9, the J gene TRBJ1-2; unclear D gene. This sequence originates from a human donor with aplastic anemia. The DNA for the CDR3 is TGTGCCTGCAGCTTGGAGACGGGCGGGCTCGTATCTGGCTACACCTTC. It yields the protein CACSLETGGLVSGYTF.